Here is one T cell receptor beta chain with its context. Its target is unknown. The time point is: week 23, last vaccination. The investigators gave 300 ug of mutant IDH1 20-mer peptide in each vaccine dose, together with topical imiquimod. The entry originates in a study of a mutant IDH1 vaccine in newly diagnosed glioma. Study at large: With temozolomide cycles, or 4-6 weeks after radiotherapy alone, vaccination was started. Therapy received beforehand was radiotherapy, temozolomide, or both, with most patients given both. Broader study findings: Pseudoprogression looked unconnected to shifts in top peripheral T cell clonotypes.

Using immunoSEQ multiplex PCR, the repertoire was profiled, and TCRdb retains in-frame clones only, with some absent. The sample records over 50,000 clones, approximately 87% being singletons. The V end was cut by 9 bases, the J end by 4 bases, with 18 bases between. This CDR3 is built from 14 residues. Germline-derived CDR1 and CDR2 are LGHNT and FRNRAP. The sequences come from PBMCs, collected from a glioma patient whose treatment included an IDH1 peptide vaccine. The TCR comes from a man between 18 and 35 years old with glioma. The chain combines TRBV12-5 with TRBJ1-1; no clear D gene. The CDR3 DNA is TGTGCTAGCAACCGGGCCCTACCGGCCACTGAAGCTTTCTTT. Its translation is CASNRALPATEAFF.